This T cell receptor beta chain was obtained from a study of T-cell memory formation after mild COVID-19. As for the study in general: The TCR clusters were mostly specific to one donor.

About this clonotype: Its antigen is unidentified.

This CDR3 has 14 amino acids. Germline V gene lookup returns CDR1 SGHTA and CDR2 FQGTGA. Trimming at V came to 5 bases and at J to 5 bases, leaving 5 bases not matched to a gene. MiXCR, run by TCRdb on the 5' RACE reads, gives a single entry per CDR3 protein. The table shows under 700,000 distinct CDR3 sequences, with 20% occurring only once. General study findings and limits: A subset of responding clones appeared in pre-infection memory, suggesting cross-reactive memory joined. Confirmation was lacking for SARS-CoV-2 specificity of second-wave clones that peaked on day 37.

The chain recombines TRBV7-3 with TRBJ2-1; the match to TRBD2 covers 8 bases. The sequenced sample was PBMCs or a T cell subset sorted from them (not recorded which). The receptor comes from an adult woman who had mild COVID-19 (a few samples of this study predate the infection). Cell type and time point are not known. CDR3 residues: CASSPFGRDNEQFF. CDR3 coding DNA: TGTGCCAGCAGCCCCTTCGGGAGGGACAATGAGCAGTTCTTC.